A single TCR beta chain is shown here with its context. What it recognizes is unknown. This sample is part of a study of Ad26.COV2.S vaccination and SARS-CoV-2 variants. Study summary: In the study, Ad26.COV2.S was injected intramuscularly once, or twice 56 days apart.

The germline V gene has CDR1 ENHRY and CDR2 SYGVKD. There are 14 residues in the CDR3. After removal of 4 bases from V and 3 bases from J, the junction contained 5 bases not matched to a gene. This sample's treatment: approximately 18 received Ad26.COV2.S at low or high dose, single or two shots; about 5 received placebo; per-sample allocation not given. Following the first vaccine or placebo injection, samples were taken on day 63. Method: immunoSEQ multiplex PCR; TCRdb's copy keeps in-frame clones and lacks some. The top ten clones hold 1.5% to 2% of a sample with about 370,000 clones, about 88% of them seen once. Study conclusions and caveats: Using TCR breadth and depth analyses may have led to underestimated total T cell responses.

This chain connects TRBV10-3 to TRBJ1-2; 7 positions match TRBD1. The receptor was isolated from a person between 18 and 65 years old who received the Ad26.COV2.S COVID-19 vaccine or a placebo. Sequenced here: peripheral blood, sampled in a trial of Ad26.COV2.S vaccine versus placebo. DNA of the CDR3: TGTGCCATCAGTGTCACCGGGACAGACTATGGCTACACCTTC. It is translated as CAISVTGTDYGYTF.